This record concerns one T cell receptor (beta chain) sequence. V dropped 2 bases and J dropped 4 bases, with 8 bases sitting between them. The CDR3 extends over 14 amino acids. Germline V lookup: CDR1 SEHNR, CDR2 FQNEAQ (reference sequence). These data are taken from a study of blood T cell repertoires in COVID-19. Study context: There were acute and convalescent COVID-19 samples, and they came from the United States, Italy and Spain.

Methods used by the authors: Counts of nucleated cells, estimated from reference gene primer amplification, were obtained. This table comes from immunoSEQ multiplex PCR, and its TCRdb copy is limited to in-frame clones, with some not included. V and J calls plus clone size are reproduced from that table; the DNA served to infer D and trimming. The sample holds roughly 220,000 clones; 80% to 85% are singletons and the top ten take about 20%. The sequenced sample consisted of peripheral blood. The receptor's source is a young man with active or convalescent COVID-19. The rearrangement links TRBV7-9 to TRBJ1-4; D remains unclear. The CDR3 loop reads CASSLPTSNEKLFF. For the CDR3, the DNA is TGTGCCAGCAGCTTACCCACCAGTAATGAAAAACTGTTTTTT. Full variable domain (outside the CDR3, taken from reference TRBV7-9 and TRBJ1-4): DTGVSQNPRHKITKRGQNVTFRCDPISEHNRLYWYRQTLGQGPEFLTYFQNEAQLEKSRLLSDRFSAERPKGSFSTLEIQRTEQGDSAMYLCASSLPTSNEKLFFGSGTQLSVL.